What follows describes a single T cell receptor beta chain. Its cognate antigen is unknown. Treatment meaning: roughly 10-day PBMC culture with coronavirus spike peptide pools or control peptides (ViraFEST assay). The data were taken from a study of vaccination and CD4 T cells after COVID-19. Oncomine TCR Beta short-read sequencing was applied to DNA from cultured CD4+ T cells. TCRdb independently ran MiXCR on the PCR reads; one entry per CDR3 protein. The sample lists more than 13,000 distinct CDR3 sequences, 65% to 75% occurring once. Trimming took 4 bases from V and 4 from J, leaving 11 bases between them. The germline gives CDR1 SGHTA, CDR2 FQGNSA. The CDR3 consists of 15 residues.

What was sequenced was CD4+ T cells from blood, cultured in vitro. The clonotype originates from a human donor who had recovered from COVID-19. The rearrangement uses TRBV7-2 and TRBJ1-6; D is possibly TRBD1 (5 bases). The CDR3 here is CASSWDLSYNSPLHF. The CDR3 bases are TGTGCCAGCAGCTGGGACCTATCGTATAATTCACCCCTCCACTTT. The whole variable domain, remainder taken from reference TRBV7-2 and TRBJ1-6, is GAGVSQSPSNKVTEKGKDVELRCDPISGHTALYWYRQSLGQGLEFLIYFQGNSAPDKSGLPSDRFSAERTGGSVSTLTIQRTQQEDSAVYLCASSWDLSYNSPLHFGNGTRLTVT.